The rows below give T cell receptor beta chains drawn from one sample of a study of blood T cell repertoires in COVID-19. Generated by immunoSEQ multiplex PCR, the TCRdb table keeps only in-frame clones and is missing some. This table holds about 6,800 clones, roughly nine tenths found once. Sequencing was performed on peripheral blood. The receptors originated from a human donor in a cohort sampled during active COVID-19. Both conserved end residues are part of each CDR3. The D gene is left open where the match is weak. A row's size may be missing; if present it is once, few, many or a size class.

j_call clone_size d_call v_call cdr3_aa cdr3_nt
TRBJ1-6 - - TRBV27 CASTYLNSPLHF TGTGCCAGCACCTATCTTAATTCACCCCTCCACTTT
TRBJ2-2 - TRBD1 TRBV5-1 CASSPYQGTGTGELFF TGCGCCAGCAGCCCGTATCAAGGGACAGGGACCGGGGAGCTGTTTTTT
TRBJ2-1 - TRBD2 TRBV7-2 CASSPREAAYNEQFF TGTGCCAGCAGTCCGCGGGAGGCGGCCTACAATGAGCAGTTCTTC
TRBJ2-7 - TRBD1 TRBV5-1 CASSQGRGQGAYEQYF TGCGCCAGCAGCCAAGGACGGGGACAGGGGGCCTACGAGCAGTACTTC
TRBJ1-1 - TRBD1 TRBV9 CASSVSGTGQGEAFF TGTGCCAGCAGCGTGAGCGGGACAGGGCAGGGAGAAGCTTTCTTT
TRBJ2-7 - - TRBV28 CASSLGQGEQYF TGTGCCAGCAGTTTAGGGCAGGGGGAGCAGTACTTC
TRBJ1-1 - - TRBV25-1 CASRPTENTEAFF TGTGCCAGCCGACCGACAGAGAACACTGAAGCTTTCTTT
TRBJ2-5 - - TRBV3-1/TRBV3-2 CASSPGGSGYQETQYF TGTGCCAGCAGCCCAGGCGGGTCTGGTTACCAAGAGACCCAGTACTTC
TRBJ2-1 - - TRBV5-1 CASSVEGLRNEQFF TGCGCCAGCAGCGTAGAAGGACTTAGGAATGAGCAGTTCTTC
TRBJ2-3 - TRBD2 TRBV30 CAWHQRLAGDTDTQYF TGTGCCTGGCACCAAAGACTAGCGGGTGACACAGATACGCAGTATTTT
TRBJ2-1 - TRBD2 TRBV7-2 CASSLVLAGLLQFF TGTGCCAGCAGCTTAGTCCTAGCGGGACTACTACAGTTCTTC
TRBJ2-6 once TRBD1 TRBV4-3 CASGTGGSGANVLTF TGCGCCAGCGGGACAGGGGGCTCTGGGGCCAACGTCCTGACTTTC
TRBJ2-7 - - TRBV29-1 CSVEEREQYF TGCAGCGTTGAGGAGAGAGAGCAGTACTTC
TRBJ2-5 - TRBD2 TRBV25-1 CASSEKKLAGEKTQYF TGTGCCAGCAGTGAAAAGAAACTAGCGGGAGAGAAGACCCAGTACTTC
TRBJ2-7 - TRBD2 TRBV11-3 CASSLGTSAAEQYF TGTGCCAGCAGCCTGGGGACTAGTGCGGCCGAGCAGTACTTC
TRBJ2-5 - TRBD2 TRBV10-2 CASSELAGNQETQYF TGCGCCAGCAGTGAGTTAGCGGGGAACCAAGAGACCCAGTACTTC